This T cell receptor beta chain derives from a study of neurological immune-mediated disorders. General study results and limits: Sharing of CDR3 amino acid sequences among expanded clones across subjects was absent, suggesting private repertoires in all groups.

The unsorted libraries had their origin in 2 million PBMCs stored at -80 C. This clonotype appeared many times. As yet, its antigen is unknown. Template-switch 5'RACE cDNA synthesis added a 10-nucleotide unique molecular identifier. Using its own MiXCR run on the 5' RACE reads, TCRdb lists one record per CDR3 protein. The sample includes tens of thousands of distinct CDR3 sequences, under 13% of them seen just once. The receptor's source is a man aged 35-49 years in good health. Sequencing used PBMCs.

CDR3 loop: CASSLGGVAKAFF. Here the CDR3 DNA reads TGCGCCAGCAGCTTGGGAGGGGTCGCCAAAGCTTTCTTT. This chain links TRBV5-1 with TRBJ1-1; D might be TRBD1 (5 bases). Between the trimmed V and J ends, which lost 0 bases and 9 bases, there was a span of 12 bases. Germline V gene data show CDR1 as SGHRS and CDR2 as YFSETQ. This CDR3 region has 13 residues.